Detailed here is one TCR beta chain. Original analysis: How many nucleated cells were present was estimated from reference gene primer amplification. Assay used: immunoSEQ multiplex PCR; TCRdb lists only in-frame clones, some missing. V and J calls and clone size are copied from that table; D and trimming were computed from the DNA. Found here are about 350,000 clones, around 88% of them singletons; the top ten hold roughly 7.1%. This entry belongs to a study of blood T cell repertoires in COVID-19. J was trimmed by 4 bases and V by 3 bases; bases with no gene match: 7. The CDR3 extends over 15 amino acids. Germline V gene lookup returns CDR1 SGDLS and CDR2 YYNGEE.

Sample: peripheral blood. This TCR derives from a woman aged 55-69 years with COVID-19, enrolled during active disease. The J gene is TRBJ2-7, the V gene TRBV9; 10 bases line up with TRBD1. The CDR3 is CASSGLRDRGYEQYF. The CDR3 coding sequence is TGTGCCAGCAGCGGCCTCCGGGACAGGGGTTACGAGCAGTACTTC.